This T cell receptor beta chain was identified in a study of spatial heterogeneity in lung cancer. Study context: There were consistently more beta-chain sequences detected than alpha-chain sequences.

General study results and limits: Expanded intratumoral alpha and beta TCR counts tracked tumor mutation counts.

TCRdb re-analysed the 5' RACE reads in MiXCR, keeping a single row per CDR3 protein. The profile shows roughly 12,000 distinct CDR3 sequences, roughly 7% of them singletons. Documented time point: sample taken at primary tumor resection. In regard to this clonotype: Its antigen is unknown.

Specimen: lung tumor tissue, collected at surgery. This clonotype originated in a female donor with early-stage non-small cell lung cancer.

DNA for the CDR3: TGTGCCAGCAGTTTTTCCGGGGGAGTGAAGACCCAGTACTTC. Translated, it gives CASSFSGGVKTQYF. The rearrangement links TRBV27 to TRBJ2-5; tentative D call: TRBD2 (6 bases). The germline V gene encodes CDR1 MNHEY and CDR2 SMNVEV (reference sequence). V lost 3 bases, J lost 6 bases, and 14 bases lay in between. The CDR3 has 14 residues.